This passage covers 20 T cell receptor beta chains from one sample sequenced in a study of cytomegalovirus exposure and HLA in healthy donors. 13 Jbeta primers and 60 Vbeta primers were used for the PCR. The data were produced by immunoSEQ multiplex PCR, yet TCRdb's version contains in-frame clones alone and is incomplete. The repertoire holds 200,000 to 300,000 clones, with about 81% as singletons. Sequenced material: PBMCs. The receptors derive from a woman aged 35 to 49 in good health and CMV-seropositive.

This rearrangement joins TRBV5-8 to TRBJ1-3; D gene unclear. The germline gives CDR1 SGHTS, CDR2 YDEGEE. Trimming stripped 3 bases from V and 0 bases from J, with 10 bases between. There are 15 residues in the CDR3. The CDR3 protein is CASSYRESSGNTIYF. CDR3 sequence (DNA): TGTGCCAGCAGCTACCGGGAGAGCTCTGGAAACACCATATATTTT.

The chain combines TRBV21-1 with TRBJ2-7; the tabulated D call, TRBD1, remains unverified against the DNA. TRBV21-1 is marked as a pseudogene. The CDR3 is 12 residues long. The CDR3 region has the DNA TGTGCCAGTGCCCAAGGGGGCCACGAGCAGTACTTC. Translating it yields CASAQGGHEQYF.

The chain recombines TRBV30 with TRBJ1-1, with 7 bases that match TRBD1. V shed 4 bases and J 0 bases; nucleotides not matched to a gene: 5. The CDR3 is 14 amino acids. Looked up from germline, CDR1 is GTSNPN and CDR2 is SVGIG (reference sequence). CDR3 sequence reads: CAWKKGAMNTEAFF. CDR3 DNA: TGTGCCTGGAAGAAGGGGGCCATGAACACTGAAGCTTTCTTT. The complete variable domain, with remaining parts taken from reference TRBV30 and TRBJ1-1, reads SQTIHQWPATLVQPVGSPLSLECTVEGTSNPNLYWYRQAAGRGLQLLFYSVGIGQISSEVPQNLSASRPQDRQFILSSKKLLLSDSGFYLCAWKKGAMNTEAFFGQGTRLTVV.

This sequence joins TRBV4-3 and TRBJ2-1, with D possibly matching TRBD2 (5 bases). Germline values: CDR1 LGHNA, CDR2 YSLEER. Trimming left V 0 bases short and J 10 bases short, with 16 bases between. The CDR3 sequence is 15 residues long. This CDR3 is CASSQDRRASREQFF. In DNA, the CDR3 is TGCGCCAGCAGCCAAGATCGGCGGGCCTCCCGGGAGCAGTTCTTC.

V is TRBV9 and J is TRBJ2-1; no reliable D call. Trimming removed 4 bases at V and 8 bases at J, with 16 bases between. The germline V gene has CDR1 SGDLS and CDR2 YYNGEE. The CDR3 totals 14 residues. The CDR3 bases are TGTGCCAGCAGCCCCTTCGAGGTTCGCGATGAGCAGTTCTTC. Translated: CASSPFEVRDEQFF.

For the CDR3, the DNA is TGTGCCAGCAGCCGGGACAGGGTGAACACTGAAGCTTTCTTT. This encodes CASSRDRVNTEAFF. V gene TRBV28 combines with J gene TRBJ1-1, with 9 bases that match TRBD1. With V trimmed by 6 bases and J by 0 bases, 2 bases remained unmatched. This CDR3 is 14 amino acids long. CDR1 and CDR2 (germline): MDHEN, SYDVKM.

This clone was seen a handful of times. The chain combines TRBV6-1 with TRBJ2-3, with a possible D match to TRBD2 (6 bases). Germline loops: CDR1 MNHNS, CDR2 SASEGT. The CDR3 is made up of 15 amino acids. V was cut by 5 bases and J by 7 bases, with 19 bases left in between. The CDR3 coding sequence is TGTGCCAGCAGTAGGGAGGACCACGAAGGGAATACGCAGTATTTT. Its translation: CASSREDHEGNTQYF.

In this sample, this clone turned up a few times. The genes are TRBV6-5 and TRBJ1-4, with TRBD1 matching 7 bases. V gave up 2 bases and J gave up 7 bases; unmatched junction bases: 7. Per germline, CDR1 MNHEY and CDR2 SVGAGI. The CDR3 totals 15 residues. CDR3: CASSYRGGRSEKLFF. CDR3 bases: TGTGCCAGCAGTTACAGAGGGGGCAGAAGTGAAAAACTGTTTTTT.

Written as DNA, the CDR3 is TGTGCCAGCAGGGGGACAGGGCGCTACGAGCAGTACTTC. Translating it yields CASRGTGRYEQYF. The V and J genes are TRBV27 and TRBJ2-7; 9 bases agree with TRBD1. There are 13 residues in the CDR3. J was trimmed by 3 bases and V by 6 bases; bases with no gene match: 3. In germline, CDR1 is MNHEY, CDR2 SMNVEV (reference sequence).

CDR3 nucleotide sequence: TGTGCCTGGAGTGTAGGACAGAGATACGAGCAGTACTTC. Its protein product is CAWSVGQRYEQYF. V gene TRBV30 combines with J gene TRBJ2-7, with D possibly TRBD1 on 6 matching bases. Germline-derived CDR1 and CDR2 are GTSNPN and SVGIG (reference sequence). The CDR3 spans 13 residues. The V end was cut by 0 bases, the J end by 4 bases, with 10 bases between.

The V call is TRBV30, the J call TRBJ1-5, with 8 bases matching TRBD1. The length of the CDR3 is 13 residues. CDR1 and CDR2 (germline): GTSNPN, SVGIG (reference sequence). With 2 bases clipped from V and 7 bases from J, the junction kept 4 bases outside the gene matches. This chain's CDR3 is CAWSTQGDQPQHF. Here the CDR3 DNA reads TGTGCCTGGAGTACACAGGGGGACCAGCCCCAGCATTTT.

The chain recombines TRBV9 with TRBJ1-2; weak D call: TRBD1 (5 bases). Germline V gene sequence: CDR1 SGDLS, CDR2 YYNGEE. Deletions cut 0 bases from V and 4 bases from J, with 13 bases between. The CDR3 runs 15 residues. The CDR3 is CASSVAGTGFYGYTF. CDR3 bases: TGTGCCAGCAGCGTAGCAGGGACTGGATTCTATGGCTACACCTTC.

The chain's CDR3 is CASSDRQGWNEQYF. CDR3 sequence (DNA): TGTGCCAGCAGCGATCGACAGGGGTGGAACGAGCAGTACTTC. V and J are TRBV14 and TRBJ2-5; TRBD1 aligns across 8 bases. The J call may be faulty, since TRBJ2-7 better matches the DNA end. This CDR3 region has 14 residues. Germline values: CDR1 SGHDN, CDR2 FVKESK.

In DNA, the CDR3 is TGTGCCAGCAGTCTACAAACGGGGGGGCGGCGGATAGAAGCTTTCTTT. Its translation: CASSLQTGGRRIEAFF. This chain connects TRBV6-6 to TRBJ1-1; D may be TRBD1 (6 bases). CDR3 length equals 16 residues. V was pared by 5 bases and J by 8 bases, with 24 bases between. Per the germline V gene, CDR1 is MNHNY and CDR2 is SVGAGI (reference sequence).

The chain has TRBV30 and TRBJ2-1, with a tentative D call TRBD2 (6 bases). Germline values: CDR1 GTSNPN, CDR2 SVGIG (reference sequence). V lost 5 bases to trimming and J lost 7 bases, with 21 bases between them. The CDR3 totals 15 residues. The CDR3 spells CAWAELALPRNEQFF. In DNA form, the CDR3 reads TGTGCCTGGGCAGAACTAGCCCTACCCAGGAATGAGCAGTTCTTC.

The genes are TRBV4-1 and TRBJ1-4; 10 bases are shared with TRBD1. J gave up 2 bases and V 0 bases, and 12 bases lay outside the gene matches. The V gene's germline CDR1 is MGHRA and CDR2 YSYEKL. CDR3 length equals 20 residues. The CDR3 reads CASSQDLVTGGLSTNEKLFF. The CDR3 bases are TGCGCCAGCAGCCAAGATCTAGTGACAGGGGGCTTGTCGACTAATGAAAAACTGTTTTTT.

The V call is TRBV6-4, the J call TRBJ2-6, with 9 bases matching TRBD1. CDR1 is MRHNA and CDR2 is SNTAGT in the germline V gene. Trimming removed 4 bases from V and 2 bases from J; junction bases left unmatched: 6. The CDR3 consists of 17 residues. The CDR3 here is CASSAEQGAAGANVLTF. The CDR3 region has the DNA TGTGCCAGCAGTGCGGAACAGGGGGCGGCTGGGGCCAACGTCCTGACTTTC.

The V call is TRBV27, the J call TRBJ1-4, with TRBD1 matching over 9 bases. This CDR3 region has 14 residues. The V gene end was trimmed by 4 bases and the J gene end by 7 bases; junction bases not matched to a gene: 4. CDR1 is MNHEY, CDR2 SMNVEV, per germline (reference sequence). The CDR3 sequence: CASSYRGRGEKLFF. CDR3 DNA: TGTGCCAGCAGTTACAGGGGGCGGGGTGAAAAACTGTTTTTT.

This chain joins TRBV9 and TRBJ1-5; TRBD1 aligns across 7 bases. V dropped 3 bases and J dropped 9; count of bases not matched to a gene: 6. Germline-derived CDR1 and CDR2 are SGDLS and YYNGEE. There are 13 residues in the CDR3. The CDR3 DNA follows: TGTGCCAGCAGCGCGGGAGGGGGCAGGCCCCAGCATTTT. Translation gives CASSAGGGRPQHF.

V is TRBV9 and J is TRBJ1-1, with D hard to call. The V gene lost 0 bases and the J gene lost 1 base, with 10 bases spanning the gap. The CDR3 has 15 residues. Looked up from germline, CDR1 is SGDLS and CDR2 is YYNGEE. This CDR3 reads CASSVDLAANTEAFF. The DNA for the CDR3 is TGTGCCAGCAGCGTAGATCTAGCAGCGAACACTGAAGCTTTCTTT.